This TCR beta chain was captured by sequencing in a study of shared clonotypes between healthy human individuals. Clones were read by immunoSEQ multiplex PCR, and TCRdb kept only the in-frame ones, dropping some. The sample holds hundreds of thousands of clones; roughly 80% are singletons and the top ten take over 10%. The CDR3 covers 15 residues. J lost 0 bases, V lost 5 bases, and 7 bases had no gene match. Germline V gene sequence: CDR1 SGHNT, CDR2 YYREEE (reference sequence). The rearrangement links TRBV5-4 to TRBJ1-1, with TRBD1 matching 7 bases. This TCR came from a middle-aged woman in good health. Some clones in this sample may be carry-over from other donors' samples. The sequencing sample was made of PBMCs. The DNA of the CDR3 is TGTGCCAGCAGGAGAACAGGGGTCTTGAACACTGAAGCTTTCTTT. Its protein product is CASRRTGVLNTEAFF.